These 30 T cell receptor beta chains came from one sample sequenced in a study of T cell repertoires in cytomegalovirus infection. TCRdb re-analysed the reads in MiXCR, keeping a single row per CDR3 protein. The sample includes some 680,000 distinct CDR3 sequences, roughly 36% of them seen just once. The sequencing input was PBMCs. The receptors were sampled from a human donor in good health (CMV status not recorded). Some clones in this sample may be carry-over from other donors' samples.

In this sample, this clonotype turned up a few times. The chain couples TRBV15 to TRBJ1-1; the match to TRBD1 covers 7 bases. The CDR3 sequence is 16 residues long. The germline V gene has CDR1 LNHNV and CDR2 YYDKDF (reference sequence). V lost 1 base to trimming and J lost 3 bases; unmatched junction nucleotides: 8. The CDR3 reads CATSRGVTGTDTEAFF. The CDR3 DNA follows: TGTGCCACCAGCAGAGGGGTCACAGGGACAGACACTGAAGCTTTCTTT. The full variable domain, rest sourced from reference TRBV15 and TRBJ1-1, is DAMVIQNPRYQVTQFGKPVTLSCSQTLNHNVMYWYQQKSSQAPKLLFHYYDKDFNNEADTPDNFQSRRPNTSFCFLDIRSPGLGDTAMYLCATSRGVTGTDTEAFFGQGTRLTVV.

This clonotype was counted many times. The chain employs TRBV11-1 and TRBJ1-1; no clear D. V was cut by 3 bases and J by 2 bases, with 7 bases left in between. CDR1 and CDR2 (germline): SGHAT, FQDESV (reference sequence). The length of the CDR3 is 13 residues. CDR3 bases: TGTGCCAGCAGCTTCCCGAGTAACACTGAAGCTTTCTTT. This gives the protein CASSFPSNTEAFF.

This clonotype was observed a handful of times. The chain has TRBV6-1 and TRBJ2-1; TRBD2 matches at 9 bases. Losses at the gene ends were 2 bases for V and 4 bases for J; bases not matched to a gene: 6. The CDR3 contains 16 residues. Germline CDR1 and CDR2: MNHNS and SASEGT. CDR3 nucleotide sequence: TGTGCCAGCAGTGAATTGACTAGCGGTATGTACAATGAGCAGTTCTTC. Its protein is CASSELTSGMYNEQFF.

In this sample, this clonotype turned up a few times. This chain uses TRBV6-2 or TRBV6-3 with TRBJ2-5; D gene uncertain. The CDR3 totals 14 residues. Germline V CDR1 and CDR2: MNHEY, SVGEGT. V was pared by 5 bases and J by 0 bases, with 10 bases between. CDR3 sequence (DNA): TGTGCCAGCAGTAAGCCTACGGACCAAGAGACCCAGTACTTC. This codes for CASSKPTDQETQYF.

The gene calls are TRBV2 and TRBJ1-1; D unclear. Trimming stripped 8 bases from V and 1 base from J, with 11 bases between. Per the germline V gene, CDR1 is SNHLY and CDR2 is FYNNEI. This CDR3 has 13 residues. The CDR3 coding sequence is TGTGCCAGCCTGGCGCGGACGAACACTGAAGCTTTCTTT. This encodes CASLARTNTEAFF.

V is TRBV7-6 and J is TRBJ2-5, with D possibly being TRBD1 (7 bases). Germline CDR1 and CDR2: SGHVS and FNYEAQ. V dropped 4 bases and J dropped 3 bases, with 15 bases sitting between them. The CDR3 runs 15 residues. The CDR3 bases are TGTGCCAGCAGCTCGGAGGGGGCGAACGAAGAGACCCAGTACTTC. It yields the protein CASSSEGANEETQYF.

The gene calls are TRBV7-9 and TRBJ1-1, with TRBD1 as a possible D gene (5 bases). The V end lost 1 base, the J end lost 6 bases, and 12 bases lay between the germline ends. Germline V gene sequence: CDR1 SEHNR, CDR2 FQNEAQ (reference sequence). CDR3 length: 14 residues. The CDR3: CASSLVARGPEAFF. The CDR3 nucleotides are TGTGCCAGCAGCTTAGTTGCCCGGGGACCTGAAGCTTTCTTT. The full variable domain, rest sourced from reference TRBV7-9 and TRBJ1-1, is DTGVSQNPRHKITKRGQNVTFRCDPISEHNRLYWYRQTLGQGPEFLTYFQNEAQLEKSRLLSDRFSAERPKGSFSTLEIQRTEQGDSAMYLCASSLVARGPEAFFGQGTRLTVV.

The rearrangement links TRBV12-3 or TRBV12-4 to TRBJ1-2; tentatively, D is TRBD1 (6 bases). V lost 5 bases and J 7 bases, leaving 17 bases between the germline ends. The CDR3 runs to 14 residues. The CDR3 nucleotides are TGTGCCAGCAGTCCCACCGGGACACAGCGTGGCTACACCTTC. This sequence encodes CASSPTGTQRGYTF.

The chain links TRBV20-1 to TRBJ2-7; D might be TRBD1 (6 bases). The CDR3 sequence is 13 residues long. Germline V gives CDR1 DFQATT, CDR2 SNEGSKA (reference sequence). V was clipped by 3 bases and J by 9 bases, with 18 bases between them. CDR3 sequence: CSARGLDSVAQYF. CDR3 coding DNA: TGCAGTGCTAGGGGTTTGGACAGTGTGGCGCAGTACTTC.

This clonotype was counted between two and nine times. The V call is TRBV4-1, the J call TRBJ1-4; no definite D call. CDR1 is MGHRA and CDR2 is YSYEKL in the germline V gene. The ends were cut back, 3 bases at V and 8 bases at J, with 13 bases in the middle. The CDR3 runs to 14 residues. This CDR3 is CASSQAITTEKLFF. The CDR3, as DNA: TGCGCCAGCAGCCAGGCCATAACGACCGAAAAACTGTTTTTT.

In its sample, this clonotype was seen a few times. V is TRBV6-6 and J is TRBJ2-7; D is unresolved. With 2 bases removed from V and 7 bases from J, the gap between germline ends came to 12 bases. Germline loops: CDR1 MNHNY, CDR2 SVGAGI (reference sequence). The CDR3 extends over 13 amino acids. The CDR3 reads CASSYVILEEQYF. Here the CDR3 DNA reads TGTGCCAGCAGTTACGTCATCCTAGAAGAGCAGTACTTC.

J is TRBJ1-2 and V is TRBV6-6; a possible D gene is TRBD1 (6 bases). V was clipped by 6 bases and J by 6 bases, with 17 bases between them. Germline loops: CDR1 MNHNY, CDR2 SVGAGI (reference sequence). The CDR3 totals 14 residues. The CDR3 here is CASRTAGTINGYTF. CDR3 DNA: TGTGCCAGCAGAACTGCGGGGACAATTAATGGCTACACCTTC.

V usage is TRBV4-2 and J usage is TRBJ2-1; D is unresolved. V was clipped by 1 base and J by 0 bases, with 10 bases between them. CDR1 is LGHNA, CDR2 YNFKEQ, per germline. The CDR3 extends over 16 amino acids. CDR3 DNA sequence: TGTGCCAGCAGCCAAGGGACCTTCGCCTCCTACAATGAGCAGTTCTTC. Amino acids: CASSQGTFASYNEQFF.

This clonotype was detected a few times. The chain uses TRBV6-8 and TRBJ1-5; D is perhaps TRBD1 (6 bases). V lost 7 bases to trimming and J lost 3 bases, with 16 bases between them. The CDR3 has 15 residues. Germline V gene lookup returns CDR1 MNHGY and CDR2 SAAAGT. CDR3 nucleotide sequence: TGTGCCAGCACCCCATGGGCAGGGGACAATCAGCCCCAGCATTTT. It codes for CASTPWAGDNQPQHF.

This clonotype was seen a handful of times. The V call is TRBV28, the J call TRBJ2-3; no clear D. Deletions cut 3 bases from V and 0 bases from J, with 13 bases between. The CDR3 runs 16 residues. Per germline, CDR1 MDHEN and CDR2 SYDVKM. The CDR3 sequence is CASSFVATTSTDTQYF. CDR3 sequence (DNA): TGTGCCAGCAGTTTTGTGGCTACGACTAGCACAGATACGCAGTATTTT.

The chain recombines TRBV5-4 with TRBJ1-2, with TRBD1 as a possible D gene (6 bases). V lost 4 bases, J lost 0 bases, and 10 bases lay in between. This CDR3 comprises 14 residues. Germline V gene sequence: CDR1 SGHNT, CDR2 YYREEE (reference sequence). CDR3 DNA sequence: TGTGCCAGCAGCAAGGACAGCTCTAACTATGGCTACACCTTC. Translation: CASSKDSSNYGYTF.

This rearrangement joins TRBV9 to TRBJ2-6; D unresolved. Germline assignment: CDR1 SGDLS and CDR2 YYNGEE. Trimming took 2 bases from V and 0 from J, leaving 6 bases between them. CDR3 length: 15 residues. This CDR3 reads CASSVPTSGANVLTF. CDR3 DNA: TGTGCCAGCAGCGTCCCGACCTCTGGGGCCAACGTCCTGACTTTC.

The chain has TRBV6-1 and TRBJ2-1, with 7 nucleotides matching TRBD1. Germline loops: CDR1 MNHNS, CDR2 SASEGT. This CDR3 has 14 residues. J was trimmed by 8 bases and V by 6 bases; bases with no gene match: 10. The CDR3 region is CASRRPGGRDEQFF. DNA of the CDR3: TGTGCCAGCAGGAGACCAGGGGGACGGGATGAGCAGTTCTTC.

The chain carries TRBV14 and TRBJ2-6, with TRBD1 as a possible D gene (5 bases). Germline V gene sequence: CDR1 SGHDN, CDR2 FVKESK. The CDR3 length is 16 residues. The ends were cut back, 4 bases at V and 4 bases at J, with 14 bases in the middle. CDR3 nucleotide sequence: TGTGCCAGCAGCCGTCAGGGAAAGACCGGGGCCAACGTCCTGACTTTC. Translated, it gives CASSRQGKTGANVLTF.

CDR3: CASSSFLGGNTIYF. CDR3 DNA: TGTGCCAGCAGCTCCTTCTTGGGTGGAAACACCATATATTTT. This sequence joins TRBV11-2 and TRBJ1-3, with D unclear. CDR1 and CDR2 from the germline V gene are SGHAT and FQNNGV. This CDR3 region has 14 residues. Trimming took 4 bases from V and 3 from J, leaving 10 bases between them.

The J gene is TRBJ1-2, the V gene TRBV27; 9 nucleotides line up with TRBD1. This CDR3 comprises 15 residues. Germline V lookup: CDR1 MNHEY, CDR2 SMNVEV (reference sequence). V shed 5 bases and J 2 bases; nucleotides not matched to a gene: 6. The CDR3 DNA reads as TGTGCCAGCAGTGGAGGACAGGGGATAAACTATGGCTACACCTTC. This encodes CASSGGQGINYGYTF.

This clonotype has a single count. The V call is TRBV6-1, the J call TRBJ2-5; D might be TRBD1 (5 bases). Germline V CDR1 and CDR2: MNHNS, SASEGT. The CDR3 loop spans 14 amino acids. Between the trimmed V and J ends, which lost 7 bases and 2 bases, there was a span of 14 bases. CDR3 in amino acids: CASTQDRLQETQYF. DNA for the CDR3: TGTGCCAGCACCCAAGACAGATTGCAAGAGACCCAGTACTTC.

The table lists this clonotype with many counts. CDR3 DNA: TGTGCCAGCAGTTTCTCGCGGGGGGCTACCAAAAACATTCAGTACTTC. It specifies CASSFSRGATKNIQYF. The V call is TRBV12-3 or TRBV12-4, the J call TRBJ2-4; 8 positions match TRBD2. Trimming removed 3 bases from V and 2 bases from J; junction bases left unmatched: 6. The CDR3 runs 16 residues.

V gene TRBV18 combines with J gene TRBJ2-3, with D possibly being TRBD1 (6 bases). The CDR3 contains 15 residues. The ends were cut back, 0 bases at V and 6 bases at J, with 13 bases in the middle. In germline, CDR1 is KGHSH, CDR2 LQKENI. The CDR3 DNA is TGTGCCAGCTCACCACCCAGCAGGGGACCCGATACGCAGTATTTT. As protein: CASSPPSRGPDTQYF.

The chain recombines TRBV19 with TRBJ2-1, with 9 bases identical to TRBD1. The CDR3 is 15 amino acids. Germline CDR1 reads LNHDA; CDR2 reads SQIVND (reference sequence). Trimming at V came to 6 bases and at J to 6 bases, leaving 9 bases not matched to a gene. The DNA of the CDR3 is TGTGCCAGTAGGATTAGGGACAGGGTAATCAATGAGCAGTTCTTC. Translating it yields CASRIRDRVINEQFF.

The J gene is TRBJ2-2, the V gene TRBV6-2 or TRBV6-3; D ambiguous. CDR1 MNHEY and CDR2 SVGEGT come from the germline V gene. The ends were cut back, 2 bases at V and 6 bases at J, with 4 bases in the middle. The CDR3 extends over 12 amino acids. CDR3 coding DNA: TGTGCCAGCAGTTACCATGCCGGGGAGCTGTTTTTT. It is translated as CASSYHAGELFF.

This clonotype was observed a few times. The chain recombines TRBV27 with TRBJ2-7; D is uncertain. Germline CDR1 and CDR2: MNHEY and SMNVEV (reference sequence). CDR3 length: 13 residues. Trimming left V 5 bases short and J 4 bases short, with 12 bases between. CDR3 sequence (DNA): TGTGCCAGCAGTCCCACCAGCCGATACGAGCAGTACTTC. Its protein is CASSPTSRYEQYF.

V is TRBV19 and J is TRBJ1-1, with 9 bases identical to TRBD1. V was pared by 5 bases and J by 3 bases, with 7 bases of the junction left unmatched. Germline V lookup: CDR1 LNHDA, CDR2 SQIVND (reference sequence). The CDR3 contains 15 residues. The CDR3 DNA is TGTGCCAGTAGTCGGGGGACAGGGATCGACACTGAAGCTTTCTTT. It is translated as CASSRGTGIDTEAFF. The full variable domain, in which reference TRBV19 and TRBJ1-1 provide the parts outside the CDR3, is DGGITQSPKYLFRKEGQNVTLSCEQNLNHDAMYWYRQDPGQGLRLIYYSQIVNDFQKGDIAEGYSVSREKKESFPLTVTSAQKNPTAFYLCASSRGTGIDTEAFFGQGTRLTVV.

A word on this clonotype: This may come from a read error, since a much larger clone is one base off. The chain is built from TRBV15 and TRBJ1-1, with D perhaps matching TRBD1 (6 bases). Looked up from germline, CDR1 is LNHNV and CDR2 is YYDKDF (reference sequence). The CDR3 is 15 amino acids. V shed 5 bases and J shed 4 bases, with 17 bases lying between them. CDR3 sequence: CATSRWDTVTTEAFF. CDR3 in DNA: TGTGCCACCAGCCGGTGGGACACCGTGACCACTGAAGCTTTCTTT.

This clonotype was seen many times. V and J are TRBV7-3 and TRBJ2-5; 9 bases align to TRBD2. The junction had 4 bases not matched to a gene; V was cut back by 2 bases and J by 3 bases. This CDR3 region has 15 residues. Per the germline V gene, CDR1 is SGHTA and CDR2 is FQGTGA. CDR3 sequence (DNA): TGTGCCAGCAGCTTAGGCGGGGGGGCCGAAGAGACCCAGTACTTC. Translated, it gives CASSLGGGAEETQYF.